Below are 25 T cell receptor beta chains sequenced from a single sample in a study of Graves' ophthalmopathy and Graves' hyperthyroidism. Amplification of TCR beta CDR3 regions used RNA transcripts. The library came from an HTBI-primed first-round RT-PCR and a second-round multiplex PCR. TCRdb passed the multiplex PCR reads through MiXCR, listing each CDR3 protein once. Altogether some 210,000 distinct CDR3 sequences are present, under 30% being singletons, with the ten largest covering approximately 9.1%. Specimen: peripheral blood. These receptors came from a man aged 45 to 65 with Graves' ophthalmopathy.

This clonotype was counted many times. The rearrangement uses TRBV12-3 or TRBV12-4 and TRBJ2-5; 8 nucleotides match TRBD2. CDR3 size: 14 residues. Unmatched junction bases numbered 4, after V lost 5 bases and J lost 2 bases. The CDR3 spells CASSQTSVQETQYF. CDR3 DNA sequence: TGTGCCAGCAGTCAGACTAGCGTTCAAGAGACCCAGTACTTC.

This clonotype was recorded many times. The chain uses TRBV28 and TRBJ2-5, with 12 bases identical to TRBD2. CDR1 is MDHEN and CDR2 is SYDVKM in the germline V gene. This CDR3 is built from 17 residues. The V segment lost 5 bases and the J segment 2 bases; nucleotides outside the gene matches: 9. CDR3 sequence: CASSLTLAGGVQETQYF. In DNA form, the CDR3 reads TGTGCCAGCAGTCTGACGCTAGCGGGAGGGGTACAAGAGACCCAGTACTTC.

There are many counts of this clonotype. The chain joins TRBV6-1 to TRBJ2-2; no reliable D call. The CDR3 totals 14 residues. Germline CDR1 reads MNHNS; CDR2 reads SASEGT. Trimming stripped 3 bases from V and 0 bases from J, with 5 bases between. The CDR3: CASSETPNTGELFF. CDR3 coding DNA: TGTGCCAGCAGTGAGACCCCGAACACCGGGGAGCTGTTTTTT.

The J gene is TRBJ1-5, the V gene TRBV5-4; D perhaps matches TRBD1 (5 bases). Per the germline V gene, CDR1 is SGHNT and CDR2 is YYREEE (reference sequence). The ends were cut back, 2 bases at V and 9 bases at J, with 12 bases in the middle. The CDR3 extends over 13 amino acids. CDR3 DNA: TGTGCCAGCAGCTTAGGCAGGGAGGCGCCCCAGCATTTT. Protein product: CASSLGREAPQHF.

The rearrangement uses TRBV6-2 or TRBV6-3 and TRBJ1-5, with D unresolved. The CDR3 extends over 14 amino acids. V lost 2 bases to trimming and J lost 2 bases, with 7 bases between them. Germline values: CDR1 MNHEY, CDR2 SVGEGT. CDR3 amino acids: CASSYATRNQPQHF. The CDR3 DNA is TGTGCCAGCAGTTACGCGACACGCAATCAGCCCCAGCATTTT.

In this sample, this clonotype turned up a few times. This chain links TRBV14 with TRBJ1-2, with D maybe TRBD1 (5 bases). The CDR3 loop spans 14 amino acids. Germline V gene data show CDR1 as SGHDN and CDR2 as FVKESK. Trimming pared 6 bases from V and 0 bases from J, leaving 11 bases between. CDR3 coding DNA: TGTGCCAGCAGTCGGACACTGCCTAACTATGGCTACACCTTC. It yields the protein CASSRTLPNYGYTF.

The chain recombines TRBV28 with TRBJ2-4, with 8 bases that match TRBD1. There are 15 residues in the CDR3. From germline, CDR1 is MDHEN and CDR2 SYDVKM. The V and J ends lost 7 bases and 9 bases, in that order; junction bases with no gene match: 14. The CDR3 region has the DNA TGTGCCAGCAATCTCCAGGACAGGGTGGGGGGCATTCAGTACTTC. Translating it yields CASNLQDRVGGIQYF.

The CDR3 DNA follows: TGCGCTGGACTAGCGGGAGAAGAGACCCAGTACTTC. Amino acids: CAGLAGEETQYF. The rearrangement joins TRBV29-1 to TRBJ2-5; 13 bases align to TRBD2. This CDR3 contains 12 residues. Germline assignment: CDR1 SQVTM and CDR2 ANQGSEA. Variable domain in full (rest from reference TRBV29-1 and TRBJ2-5): SAVISQKPSRDICQRGTSLTIQCQVDSQVTMMFWYRQQPGQSLTLIATANQGSEATYESGFVIDKFPISRPNLTFSTLTVSNMSPEDSSIYLCAGLAGEETQYFGPGTRLLVL.

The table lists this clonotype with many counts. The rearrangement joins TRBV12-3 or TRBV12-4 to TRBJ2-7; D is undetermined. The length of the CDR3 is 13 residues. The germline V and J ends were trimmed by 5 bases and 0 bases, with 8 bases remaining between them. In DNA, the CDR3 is TGTGCCAGCAGTGGGCGTAGCTCCTACGAGCAGTACTTC. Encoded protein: CASSGRSSYEQYF.

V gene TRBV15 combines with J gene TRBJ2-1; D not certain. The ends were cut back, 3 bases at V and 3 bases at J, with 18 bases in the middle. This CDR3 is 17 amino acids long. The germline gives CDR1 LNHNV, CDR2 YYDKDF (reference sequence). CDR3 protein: CATSSGPKDGGYNEQFF. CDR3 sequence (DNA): TGTGCCACCAGCAGCGGGCCTAAGGACGGTGGCTACAATGAGCAGTTCTTC.

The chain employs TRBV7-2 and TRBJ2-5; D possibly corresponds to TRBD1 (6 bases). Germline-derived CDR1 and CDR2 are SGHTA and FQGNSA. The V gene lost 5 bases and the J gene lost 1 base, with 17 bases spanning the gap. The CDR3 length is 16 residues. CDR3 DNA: TGTGCCAGCAGCCAAGGACAGTTTCTTTGCCAAGAGACCCAGTACTTC. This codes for CASSQGQFLCQETQYF.

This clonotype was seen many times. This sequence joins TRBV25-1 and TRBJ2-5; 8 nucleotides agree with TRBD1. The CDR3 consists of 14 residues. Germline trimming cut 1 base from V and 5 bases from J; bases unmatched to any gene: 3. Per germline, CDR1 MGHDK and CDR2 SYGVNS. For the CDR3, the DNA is TGTGCCAGCAGTGAATCGACAGGGGTGGAGACCCAGTACTTC. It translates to CASSESTGVETQYF.

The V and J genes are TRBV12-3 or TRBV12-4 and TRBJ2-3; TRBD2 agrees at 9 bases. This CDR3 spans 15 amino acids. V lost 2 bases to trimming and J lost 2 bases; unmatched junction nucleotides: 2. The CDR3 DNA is TGTGCCAGCAGTTTACTAGCGGGGCCCACAGATACGCAGTATTTT. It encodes CASSLLAGPTDTQYF.

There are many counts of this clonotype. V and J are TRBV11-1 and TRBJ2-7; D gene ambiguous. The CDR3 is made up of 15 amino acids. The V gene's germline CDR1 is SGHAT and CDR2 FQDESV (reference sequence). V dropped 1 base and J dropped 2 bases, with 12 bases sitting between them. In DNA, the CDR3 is TGTGCCAGCAGCTTAGAGAGTCGGGTAACCTACGAGCAGTACTTC. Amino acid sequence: CASSLESRVTYEQYF. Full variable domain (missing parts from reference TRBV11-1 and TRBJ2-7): EAEVAQSPRYKITEKSQAVAFWCDPISGHATLYWYRQILGQGPELLVQFQDESVVDDSQLPKDRFSAERLKGVDSTLKIQPAELGDSAMYLCASSLESRVTYEQYFGPGTRLTVT.

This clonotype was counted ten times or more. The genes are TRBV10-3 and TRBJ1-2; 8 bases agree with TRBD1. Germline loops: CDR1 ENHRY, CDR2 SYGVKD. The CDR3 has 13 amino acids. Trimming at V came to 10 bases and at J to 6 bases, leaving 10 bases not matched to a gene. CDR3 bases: TGTGCCACCAGGCAGGACAGGGTGGATGGCTACACCTTC. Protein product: CATRQDRVDGYTF.

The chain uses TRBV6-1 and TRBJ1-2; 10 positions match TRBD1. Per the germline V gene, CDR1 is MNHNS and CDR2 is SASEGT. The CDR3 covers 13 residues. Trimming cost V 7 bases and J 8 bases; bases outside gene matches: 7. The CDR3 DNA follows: TGTGCCAGCAACGTAGGACAGGGGGGCGGCTACACCTTC. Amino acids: CASNVGQGGGYTF.

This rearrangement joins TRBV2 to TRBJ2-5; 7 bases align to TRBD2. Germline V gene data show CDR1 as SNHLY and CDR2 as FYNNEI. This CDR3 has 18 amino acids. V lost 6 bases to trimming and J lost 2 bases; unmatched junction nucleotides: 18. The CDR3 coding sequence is TGTGCCAGCAGCCTGGGAGGGGCATCATATACACGACAAGAGACCCAGTACTTC. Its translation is CASSLGGASYTRQETQYF.

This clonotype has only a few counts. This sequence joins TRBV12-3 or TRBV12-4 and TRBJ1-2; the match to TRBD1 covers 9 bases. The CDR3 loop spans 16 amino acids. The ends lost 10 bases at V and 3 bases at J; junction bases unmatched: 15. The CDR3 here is CANTIVTGGGDYGYTF. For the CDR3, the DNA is TGTGCCAACACTATAGTTACAGGGGGCGGTGACTATGGCTACACCTTC.

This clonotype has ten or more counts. The CDR3: CATRRTGQVETQYF. In DNA, the CDR3 is TGTGCCACCAGAAGGACAGGGCAAGTGGAGACCCAGTACTTC. V and J are TRBV15 and TRBJ2-5; 8 positions match TRBD1. The CDR3 has 14 residues. Germline V gene sequence: CDR1 LNHNV, CDR2 YYDKDF (reference sequence). J gave up 5 bases and V 6 bases, and 8 bases lay outside the gene matches.

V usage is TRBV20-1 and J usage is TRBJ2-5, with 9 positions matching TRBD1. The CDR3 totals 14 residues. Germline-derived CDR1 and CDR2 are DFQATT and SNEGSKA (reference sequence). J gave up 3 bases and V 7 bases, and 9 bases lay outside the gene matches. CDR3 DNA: TGCAGTGTTCCTAAGAGGACAGGGGAAGAGACCCAGTACTTC. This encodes CSVPKRTGEETQYF.

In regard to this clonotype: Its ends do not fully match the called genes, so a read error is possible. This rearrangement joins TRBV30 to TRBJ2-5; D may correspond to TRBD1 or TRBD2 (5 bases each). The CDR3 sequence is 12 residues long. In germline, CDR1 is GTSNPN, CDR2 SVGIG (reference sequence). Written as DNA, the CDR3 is TGTGCCTGGAGTGGGCGACGAGGGACGAACTTCTTC. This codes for CAWSGRRGTNFF.

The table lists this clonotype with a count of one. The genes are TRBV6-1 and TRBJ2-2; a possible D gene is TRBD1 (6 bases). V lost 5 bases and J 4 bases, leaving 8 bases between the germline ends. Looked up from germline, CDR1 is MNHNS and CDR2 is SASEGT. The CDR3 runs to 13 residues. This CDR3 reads CASSRQATGELFF. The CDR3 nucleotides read TGTGCCAGCAGTAGACAGGCCACCGGGGAGCTGTTTTTT.

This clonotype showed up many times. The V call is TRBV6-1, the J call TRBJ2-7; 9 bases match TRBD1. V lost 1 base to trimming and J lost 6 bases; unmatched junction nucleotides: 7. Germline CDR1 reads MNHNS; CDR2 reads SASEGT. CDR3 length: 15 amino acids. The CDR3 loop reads CASSEGDRAFPEQYF. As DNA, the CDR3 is TGTGCCAGCAGTGAAGGGGACAGGGCCTTCCCCGAGCAGTACTTC.

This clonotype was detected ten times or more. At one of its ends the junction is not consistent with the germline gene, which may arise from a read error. The chain's CDR3 is CASSLEGTGLFF. The CDR3 bases are TGCGCCAGCAGCTTGGAGGGTACAGGGCTGTTCTTC. The rearrangement joins TRBV5-1 to TRBJ2-7; TRBD1 might be the D (6 bases). Germline lookup yields CDR1 SGHRS and CDR2 YFSETQ. CDR3 length: 12 residues. The variable domain in full, with the rest retrieved from reference TRBV5-1 and TRBJ2-7, is KAGVTQTPRYLIKTRGQQVTLSCSPISGHRSVSWYQQTPGQGLQFLFEYFSETQRNKGNFPGRFSGRQFSNSRSEMNVSTLELGDSALYLCASSLEGTGLFFGPGTRLTVT.

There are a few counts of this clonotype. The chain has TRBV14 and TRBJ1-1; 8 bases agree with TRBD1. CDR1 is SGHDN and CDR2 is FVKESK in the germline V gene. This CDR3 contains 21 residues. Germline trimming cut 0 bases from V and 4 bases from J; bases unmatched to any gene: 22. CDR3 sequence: CASSQDRRGGRGLDRATEAFF. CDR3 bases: TGTGCCAGCAGCCAAGATCGACGAGGGGGGCGAGGTTTGGACAGGGCCACTGAAGCTTTCTTT.